Presented here are 29 T cell receptor beta chains from one specimen sequenced in a study of T cell repertoires in cytomegalovirus infection. TCRdb itself ran the reads through MiXCR, one entry per CDR3 protein. The sample yields 490,000 or so distinct CDR3 sequences, around 10% seen once. The sequenced sample consisted of PBMCs. Every receptor here comes from a human donor in good health (CMV status not recorded). Some clones in this sample may be carry-over from other donors' samples.

V usage is TRBV5-1 and J usage is TRBJ1-1; 7 bases match TRBD1. The CDR3 sequence is 15 residues long. J lost 5 bases, V lost 0 bases, and 7 bases had no gene match. Germline values: CDR1 SGHRS, CDR2 YFSETQ. Written as DNA, the CDR3 is TGCGCCAGCAGCTTGGCCGGGGCAGGGGGGACTGAAGCTTTCTTT. Protein: CASSLAGAGGTEAFF.

Regarding this clonotype: A read error may be the cause here, since a much bigger clone is one base away. The chain employs TRBV12-3 or TRBV12-4 and TRBJ1-2; the D is unclear. Between the trimmed V and J ends, which lost 7 bases and 8 bases, there was a span of 14 bases. The CDR3 totals 12 residues. In DNA, the CDR3 is TGTGCCAGCACCCTGATCGCAACGGGCTACACCTTC. Amino acids: CASTLIATGYTF.

This clonotype was counted ten times or more. The rearrangement joins TRBV12-3 or TRBV12-4 to TRBJ2-4; tentative D call: TRBD2 (6 bases). The germline V and J ends were trimmed by 3 bases and 0 bases, with 9 bases remaining between them. The CDR3 contains 15 residues. The CDR3 DNA reads as TGTGCCAGCAGTTTGGGGGGAACAGCCAAAAACATTCAGTACTTC. As protein: CASSLGGTAKNIQYF.

The chain is built from TRBV18 and TRBJ1-5; unclear D gene. This CDR3 comprises 13 residues. V lost 6 bases to trimming and J lost 5 bases, with 11 bases between them. The germline V gene encodes CDR1 KGHSH and CDR2 LQKENI. The CDR3 loop is CASSPRADQPQHF. CDR3 bases: TGTGCCAGCTCGCCGAGGGCTGATCAGCCCCAGCATTTT.

The CDR3 region is CASSSGLAGKSRSETQYF. CDR3 in DNA: TGTGCCAGCTCATCGGGACTAGCGGGCAAAAGCAGGAGCGAGACCCAGTACTTC. The chain combines TRBV18 with TRBJ2-5; 12 bases agree with TRBD2. The germline gives CDR1 KGHSH, CDR2 LQKENI. The CDR3 contains 18 residues. V gave up 5 bases and J gave up 5 bases; unmatched junction bases: 15.

This clonotype was found many times. The gene calls are TRBV12-3 or TRBV12-4 and TRBJ1-2, with D maybe TRBD1 (6 bases). This CDR3 region has 15 residues. V lost 5 bases and J 4 bases, leaving 17 bases between the germline ends. This CDR3 is CASSPDRLAGYGYTF. CDR3 sequence (DNA): TGTGCCAGCAGTCCCGACAGGCTAGCAGGCTATGGCTACACCTTC.

The V and J genes are TRBV2 and TRBJ1-5; D not resolved. With 6 bases removed from V and 3 bases from J, the gap between germline ends came to 9 bases. Looked up from germline, CDR1 is SNHLY and CDR2 is FYNNEI. This CDR3 has 13 amino acids. CDR3 in DNA: TGTGCCAGCAGGGGAGAGGTCAATCAGCCCCAGCATTTT. Translated, it gives CASRGEVNQPQHF.

This clonotype was observed at least ten times. The genes are TRBV4-2 and TRBJ1-2; D is ambiguous. The germline V gene encodes CDR1 LGHNA and CDR2 YNFKEQ. This CDR3 spans 12 amino acids. Trimming pared 0 bases from V and 8 bases from J, leaving 7 bases between. CDR3 region: CASSQELRGYTF. The CDR3 bases are TGTGCCAGCAGCCAAGAGCTCAGGGGCTACACCTTC.

This clonotype was seen many times. This chain links TRBV27 with TRBJ1-5; perhaps TRBD1 as D (5 bases). Germline lookup yields CDR1 MNHEY and CDR2 SMNVEV (reference sequence). V lost 4 bases, J lost 1 base, and 17 bases lay in between. This CDR3 has 17 amino acids. CDR3 region: CASSSTKGWTSNQPQHF. The CDR3 DNA reads as TGTGCCAGCAGTTCGACCAAGGGGTGGACGAGCAATCAGCCCCAGCATTTT.

This clonotype was observed a few times. This chain links TRBV28 with TRBJ2-7; 7 positions agree with TRBD2. The junction had 10 bases not matched to a gene; V was cut back by 5 bases and J by 3 bases. The germline V gene encodes CDR1 MDHEN and CDR2 SYDVKM. The CDR3 totals 15 residues. The DNA of the CDR3 is TGTGCCAGCAGTCCCGGGGCTAGCGGAAACTACGAGCAGTACTTC. Protein product: CASSPGASGNYEQYF.

The chain links TRBV20-1 to TRBJ1-4; 7 bases match TRBD1. There are 13 residues in the CDR3. The V gene end was trimmed by 6 bases and the J gene end by 10 bases; junction bases not matched to a gene: 11. Germline values: CDR1 DFQATT, CDR2 SNEGSKA (reference sequence). Here the CDR3 DNA reads TGCAGTGCCACGACAGGGTCCCGGGCAAAACTGTTTTTT. Amino acid sequence: CSATTGSRAKLFF.

This clonotype showed up many times. The V call is TRBV7-9, the J call TRBJ1-5, with D possibly matching TRBD1 (6 bases). The V gene lost 10 bases and the J gene lost 0 bases, with 10 bases spanning the gap. The CDR3 loop spans 13 amino acids. Germline loops: CDR1 SEHNR, CDR2 FQNEAQ (reference sequence). The CDR3 reads CAKQGVSNQPQHF. CDR3 coding DNA: TGTGCCAAACAGGGTGTTAGCAATCAGCCCCAGCATTTT. Full variable domain (missing parts from reference TRBV7-9 and TRBJ1-5): DTGVSQNPRHKITKRGQNVTFRCDPISEHNRLYWYRQTLGQGPEFLTYFQNEAQLEKSRLLSDRFSAERPKGSFSTLEIQRTEQGDSAMYLCAKQGVSNQPQHFGDGTRLSIL.

This clonotype was counted at least ten times. This chain connects TRBV6-1 to TRBJ2-1, with TRBD1 matching 7 bases. J lost 8 bases, V lost 6 bases, and 13 bases had no gene match. The CDR3 has 15 amino acids. Per germline, CDR1 MNHNS and CDR2 SASEGT. The DNA of the CDR3 is TGTGCCAGCAGCCCCTTCGACAGGGCAAACTATGAGCAGTTCTTC. This codes for CASSPFDRANYEQFF.

This chain uses TRBV29-1 with TRBJ1-2; tentative D call: TRBD1 (6 bases). This CDR3 is built from 11 residues. CDR1 SQVTM and CDR2 ANQGSEA come from the germline V gene. V lost 7 bases, J lost 4 bases, and 10 bases lay in between. The chain's CDR3 is CSAEGGYGYTF. The CDR3 DNA reads TGCAGCGCCGAGGGGGGCTATGGCTACACCTTC.

In this sample, this clonotype turned up many times. The chain uses TRBV11-2 and TRBJ2-2; no clear D gene. This CDR3 is 16 amino acids long. The ends were cut back, 5 bases at V and 4 bases at J, with 17 bases in the middle. Germline CDR1 SGHAT, CDR2 FQNNGV. The CDR3 DNA reads as TGTGCCAGCAGCGATCAACTGGGCTCGAGCACCGGGGAGCTGTTTTTT. Translated: CASSDQLGSSTGELFF.

Regarding this clonotype: This may arise from a read error, as a much more abundant clone is one base away. As DNA, the CDR3 is TGTGCCAGCAGTGACCGAAGCTCCTACAATAAGCAGTTCTTC. The encoded protein is CASSDRSSYNKQFF. This chain links TRBV2 with TRBJ2-1, with D unclear. This CDR3 is 14 amino acids long. CDR1 is SNHLY, CDR2 FYNNEI, per germline.

This clonotype was observed at least ten times. The rearrangement uses TRBV28 and TRBJ2-7; 8 positions agree with TRBD2. The length of the CDR3 is 18 residues. Germline values: CDR1 MDHEN, CDR2 SYDVKM. V shed 2 bases and J 3 bases; nucleotides not matched to a gene: 15. The CDR3 DNA follows: TGTGCCAGCAGTTTAAGTGGGGATCGACTAGCGTGGCGCTACGAGCAGTACTTC. It specifies CASSLSGDRLAWRYEQYF.

Regarding this clonotype: A much larger clone differs from this one at a single base, so this may be a read error. The rearrangement links TRBV5-6 to TRBJ2-2, with a possible D match to TRBD1 (6 bases). CDR3 length: 15 amino acids. Germline CDR1 is SGHDT and CDR2 is YYEEEE. CDR3 amino acids: CANSLFNRAPGELFF. The CDR3, as DNA: TGTGCCAACAGCTTGTTTAACAGGGCCCCCGGGGAGCTGTTTTTT.

The table lists this clonotype with many counts. This chain links TRBV20-1 with TRBJ1-6; 10 bases fit TRBD1. The V segment lost 6 bases and the J segment 5 bases; nucleotides outside the gene matches: 4. Germline lookup yields CDR1 DFQATT and CDR2 SNEGSKA (reference sequence). The length of the CDR3 is 14 residues. This CDR3 is CSALTGGHNSPLHF. CDR3 coding DNA: TGCAGTGCATTGACAGGGGGCCATAATTCACCCCTCCACTTT.

The J gene is TRBJ1-2, the V gene TRBV19, with D unresolved. CDR1 is LNHDA and CDR2 is SQIVND in the germline V gene (reference sequence). The CDR3 is made up of 13 amino acids. Between the trimmed V and J ends, which lost 2 bases and 3 bases, there was a span of 7 bases. In DNA, the CDR3 is TGTGCCAGTAGTATAAAGACCTACTATGGCTACACCTTC. It translates to CASSIKTYYGYTF.

This clonotype was recorded a few times. The chain uses TRBV10-3 and TRBJ2-2; D call uncertain. V lost 10 bases and J lost 6, with 21 bases in between. The CDR3 is 15 residues long. The germline V gene has CDR1 ENHRY and CDR2 SYGVKD. Here the CDR3 DNA reads TGTGCCAGCTGCCTAGTTTCCGTAGGGTCCGGGGAGCTGTTTTTT. It specifies CASCLVSVGSGELFF.

For this clonotype: No conserved phenylalanine or tryptophan ends this CDR3, so it is likely a read error. The chain recombines TRBV6-6 with TRBJ2-1, with a weak D call TRBD2 (6 bases). Trimming shortened V by 2 bases and J by 7 bases, and 15 bases separated the two germline ends. CDR3 length equals 15 residues. The V gene's germline CDR1 is MNHNY and CDR2 SVGAGI (reference sequence). CDR3 DNA sequence: TGTGCCAGCAGTTACGGGGGAGGAGGTGTGAATGAGCAGTTCTTA. It translates to CASSYGGGGVNEQFL.

This clonotype was found a few times. The rearrangement links TRBV6-2 or TRBV6-3 to TRBJ1-6; D gene uncertain. V was trimmed by 6 bases and J by 10 bases, leaving 13 bases between them. The germline CDR1 and CDR2 sequences are MNHEY and SVGEGT. The CDR3 runs 13 residues. Here the CDR3 DNA reads TGTGCCAGCAGCCGACCCGGACCCTCACCCCTCCACTTT. It is translated as CASSRPGPSPLHF.

This clonotype was counted at least ten times. The chain couples TRBV20-1 to TRBJ2-1, with 12 bases lining up with TRBD2. V shed 5 bases, J shed 8 bases, and the junction held 7 bases outside the gene matches. Germline CDR1 and CDR2: DFQATT and SNEGSKA (reference sequence). The CDR3 runs 14 residues. The CDR3 DNA reads TGCAGTGCTCTCGGCCTAGCGGGAGGGCATGAGCAGTTCTTC. Translating gives CSALGLAGGHEQFF.

This clonotype has ten or more counts. This CDR3 is CASSLGDGLAGGRDTQYF. The CDR3, as DNA: TGTGCCAGCAGCTTAGGGGACGGACTAGCGGGAGGGAGAGATACGCAGTATTTT. The chain links TRBV7-2 to TRBJ2-3, with 15 bases identical to TRBD2. V was clipped by 1 base and J by 5 bases; unmatched bases: 7. The CDR3 runs to 18 residues. Germline values: CDR1 SGHTA, CDR2 FQGNSA. Variable domain in full (rest from reference TRBV7-2 and TRBJ2-3): GAGVSQSPSNKVTEKGKDVELRCDPISGHTALYWYRQSLGQGLEFLIYFQGNSAPDKSGLPSDRFSAERTGGSVSTLTIQRTQQEDSAVYLCASSLGDGLAGGRDTQYFGPGTRLTVL.

This clonotype was detected ten times or more. The chain couples TRBV6-1 to TRBJ2-7; maybe TRBD1 (6 bases). The CDR3 consists of 14 residues. CDR1 is MNHNS and CDR2 is SASEGT in the germline V gene. V was cut by 7 bases and J by 1 base, with 14 bases left in between. CDR3 loop: CASTPGQASYEQYF. Here the CDR3 DNA reads TGTGCCAGCACCCCGGGACAAGCTTCCTACGAGCAGTACTTC.

This clonotype came up many times. The rearrangement links TRBV20-1 to TRBJ2-7; the match to TRBD2 covers 8 bases. This CDR3 spans 13 amino acids. Trimming cost V 3 bases and J 3 bases; bases outside gene matches: 4. Germline lookup yields CDR1 DFQATT and CDR2 SNEGSKA (reference sequence). CDR3 DNA: TGCAGTGCTAGCGGACTAGCAAGCTACGAGCAGTACTTC. This codes for CSASGLASYEQYF.

In this sample, this clonotype turned up a few times. The chain links TRBV28 to TRBJ2-3; TRBD2 agrees at 10 bases. Trimming at V came to 3 bases and at J to 14 bases, leaving 14 bases not matched to a gene. This CDR3 is 15 amino acids long. CDR1 MDHEN and CDR2 SYDVKM come from the germline V gene. This CDR3 reads CASSLNSGRPPPSYF. CDR3 bases: TGTGCCAGCAGTTTGAATAGCGGGAGGCCCCCACCGTCGTATTTT.

A few counts support this clonotype. The gene calls are TRBV20-1 and TRBJ1-2; D is ambiguous. V was pared by 3 bases and J by 4 bases, with 15 bases between. Germline CDR1 DFQATT, CDR2 SNEGSKA (reference sequence). The CDR3 spans 14 residues. The CDR3 region is CSASWAYPPYGYTF. DNA for the CDR3: TGCAGTGCTAGTTGGGCCTATCCCCCCTATGGCTACACCTTC.